This TCR beta chain derives from a study of cytomegalovirus exposure and HLA in healthy donors. Study observations and caveats: Only CMV serostatus was available as immune exposure information. The study dropped some indistinguishable V segments, TRBV6-2 and TRBV6-3 among them. A later analysis, which compared TCR beta chains of equal frequency, found the HLA-associated ones more clonally expanded. Later, TCR association rates were found to vary by HLA locus, highest for DRB1 and lowest for HLA-C.

In regard to this clone: Its target is unknown.

V was clipped by 7 bases and J by 5 bases; unmatched bases: 9. The CDR3 consists of 16 residues. The germline V gene has CDR1 LNHDA and CDR2 SQIVND (reference sequence). PCR amplification relied on 60 Vbeta primers (plus 13 Jbeta primers). Assay used: immunoSEQ multiplex PCR; TCRdb lists only in-frame clones, some missing. In the table there are over 90,000 clones, roughly three fifths of which are singletons. This clonotype was sampled from a human donor in good health. Material: PBMCs. The V and J genes are TRBV19 and TRBJ2-2, with 11 bases matching TRBD1. The CDR3 loop reads CASKGTGGILTGELFF. CDR3 DNA: TGTGCCAGTAAAGGGACAGGGGGAATTCTGACCGGGGAGCTGTTTTTT.